The source of this TCR beta chain is a study of CD8 T cells in Susac syndrome. Trimming pared 6 bases from V and 0 bases from J, leaving 7 bases between. The CDR3 covers 13 residues. Reverse transcription of about 0.45 to 1 ug RNA was performed with random hexamers. TCRdb independently ran MiXCR on the immunoSEQ multiplex PCR reads; one entry per CDR3 protein. The sample has about 250,000 distinct CDR3 sequences, about 93% seen once. CD8+ and CD4+ T cells taken from blood had their TCR beta sequenced. The sequenced material came from CD4+ T cells from PBMCs. The V call is TRBV12-3 or TRBV12-4, the J call TRBJ2-3; D gene uncertain. The receptor was isolated from a human donor with multiple sclerosis. In DNA, the CDR3 is TGTGCCAGCAGGATCATTAGCACAGATACGCAGTATTTT. This gives the protein CASRIISTDTQYF.